The subject of this entry is one T cell receptor beta chain. No antigen is known for it. No base-level quality is on record; no much larger clone is a single base apart. This entry comes from a study of post-analysis software for immune sequencing data (dated by TCRdb to the mid-2010s). At the level of the whole study: Recorded disease courses included relapsing-remitting, secondary progressive and progressive-relapsing multiple sclerosis, with some patients lacking subtype annotation. Patient repertoires were compared against roughly 11 previously published healthy control repertoires from donors aged about 6 to 27 years. A subset of samples was prepared in parallel using single-end sample barcoding, then pooled and co-amplified after Illumina adapter ligation. What the work shows at the level of the full study, not this receptor alone: Patients showed significantly higher frequencies than controls for about 5 TRBV segments, among them TRBV5-6, TRBV5-1 and TRBV20-1. Direct clustering with F measure revealed strong co-clustering of samples prepared in the same batch, which led to a batch-effect correction. Normalized Chao1 diversity was significantly lower in multiple sclerosis patients than controls, suggesting substantial peripheral T-cell clonal expansion. The multiple sclerosis patient group was slightly younger than the control group.

The CDR3 starts with the cysteine, ends with the phenylalanine, and has 13 residues. Solely the CDR3 DNA is kept, with 39 bases framed from the first base. From the germline V gene, CDR1 is SGHRS and CDR2 is YFSETQ. The trim is 4 bases for V and 3 bases for J, with a gap of 11 bases between the germline ends. TCR beta repertoires were profiled from peripheral blood of 10 to 15 young patients with multiple sclerosis to demonstrate the VDJtools post-analysis software. The multiple sclerosis patients were children and adolescents between roughly 6 and 17 years of age. Library preparation employed PCR. Sequenced using an Illumina HiSeq 2500. To reduce PCR and sequencing biases, unique molecular identifiers were built into the TCR beta cDNA libraries. Every 1 to 10 million input T cells yielded approximately 500,000 cDNA molecules, meaning each molecule approximated one T cell. The patient libraries were prepared and sequenced using the same protocol as the earlier healthy control dataset. Within a given batch, samples were prepared together, multiplexed and sequenced on the same HiSeq lane. From the authors' description of their analysis: MIGEC was used to process the raw barcoded reads, and molecular identifier groups with only a single read were discarded before consensus assembly and CDR3 extraction. VDJtools was used for post-analysis of the clonotype tables, with diversity normalized by down-sampling every dataset to the smallest sample size. Repertoire overlap clustering matched CDR3 amino acid but not nucleotide sequences to correct batch-related cross-sample contamination. The public reads were run again by TCRdb, first through fastp at Q25 and then through MiXCR, and only productive beta chains were kept. Each record represents a unique CDR3 protein, reported with the most common genes and DNA among its rows. TCRdb, not the original authors, processed these V and J calls. This sample has hundreds of thousands of distinct CDR3 sequences in its table, and around 44% of those were observed once. Of the sample, more than 1.5% falls within the top ten clones.

The chain joins TRBV5-1 to TRBJ2-7; no D gene can be assigned with confidence. Material: blood. The receptor was isolated from a girl between 10 and 17 years old with multiple sclerosis. CDR3 sequence: CASSRTFDYEQYF. The DNA sequence is as follows: TGCGCCAGCAGCCGGACGTTCGACTACGAGCAGTACTTC.